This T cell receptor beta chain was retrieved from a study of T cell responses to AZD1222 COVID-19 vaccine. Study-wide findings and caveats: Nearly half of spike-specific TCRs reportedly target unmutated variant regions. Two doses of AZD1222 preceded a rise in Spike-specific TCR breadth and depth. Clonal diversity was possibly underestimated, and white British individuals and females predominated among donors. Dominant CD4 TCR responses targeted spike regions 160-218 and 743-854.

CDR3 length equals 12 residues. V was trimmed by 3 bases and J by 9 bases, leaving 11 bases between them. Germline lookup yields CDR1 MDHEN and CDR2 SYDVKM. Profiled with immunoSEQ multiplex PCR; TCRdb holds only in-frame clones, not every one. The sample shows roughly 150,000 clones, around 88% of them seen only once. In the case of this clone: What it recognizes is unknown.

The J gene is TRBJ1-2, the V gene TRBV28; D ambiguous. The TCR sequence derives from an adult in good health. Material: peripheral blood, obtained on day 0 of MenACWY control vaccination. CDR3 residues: CASSLRGSSYTF. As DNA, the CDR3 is TGTGCCAGCAGTTTGAGAGGGTCCAGCTACACCTTC.